These 11 T cell receptor beta chains share one sample of origin, sequenced in a study of radiotherapy plus CTLA-4 blockade in lung cancer. Sequencing was performed with immunoSEQ multiplex PCR; in TCRdb, only in-frame clones are kept and a portion is missing. The data show around 71,000 clones, with 76% seen just once and approximately 15% held by the top ten. The sequencing here drew on peripheral blood, taken from a patient treated with radiotherapy plus ipilimumab. These receptors were collected from a human donor with non-small cell lung cancer whose response to radiotherapy plus ipilimumab could not be evaluated. Some clones in this sample may be carry-over from other donors' samples.

This clone was seen once. This chain links TRBV5-6 with TRBJ2-3; 8 bases agree with TRBD2. V was pared by 1 base and J by 6 bases, with 7 bases of the junction left unmatched. The length of the CDR3 is 15 residues. CDR1 SGHDT and CDR2 YYEEEE come from the germline V gene. The CDR3 region has the DNA TGTGCCAGCAGCTTGAATCCGGGGGGGGAGGATACGCAGTATTTT. Translation: CASSLNPGGEDTQYF.

J is TRBJ1-6 and V is TRBV7-2, with TRBD1 matching 7 bases. The trim removed 2 bases at V and 6 bases at J, leaving 7 bases unmatched. Germline assignment: CDR1 SGHTA and CDR2 FQGNSA. This CDR3 is built from 16 residues. The CDR3 loop reads CASSLITGTVNSPLHF. The CDR3 nucleotides are TGTGCCAGCAGCTTAATAACGGGGACAGTTAATTCACCCCTCCACTTT. The full variable domain, its missing parts supplied by reference TRBV7-2 and TRBJ1-6, is GAGVSQSPSNKVTEKGKDVELRCDPISGHTALYWYRQSLGQGLEFLIYFQGNSAPDKSGLPSDRFSAERTGGSVSTLTIQRTQQEDSAVYLCASSLITGTVNSPLHFGNGTRLTVT.

This chain joins TRBV7-9 and TRBJ1-2, with D tentatively TRBD1 (5 bases). Deletions cut 3 bases from V and 0 bases from J, with 8 bases between. This CDR3 comprises 14 residues. CDR1 is SEHNR and CDR2 is FQNEAQ in the germline V gene (reference sequence). CDR3 nucleotides: TGTGCCAGCAGCTTCGACAGTCCTAACTATGGCTACACCTTC. Its translation is CASSFDSPNYGYTF.

The chain links TRBV5-6 to TRBJ2-1, with TRBD1 matching over 8 bases. The CDR3 is 17 amino acids. The germline CDR1 and CDR2 sequences are SGHDT and YYEEEE. The J segment lost 0 bases and the V segment lost 3 bases, leaving 8 bases of the junction unmatched. CDR3 nucleotides: TGTGCCAGCAGCTGGTTCAGGGGGCAAAGCTCCTACAATGAGCAGTTCTTC. It codes for CASSWFRGQSSYNEQFF.

V is TRBV29-1 and J is TRBJ1-1, with D hard to call. The CDR3 is made up of 14 amino acids. Deletions cut 1 base from V and 2 bases from J, with 11 bases between. CDR1 SQVTM and CDR2 ANQGSEA come from the germline V gene. The CDR3 coding sequence is TGCAGCGTTGAAGTCATCCTCCTAAACACTGAAGCTTTCTTT. Translating it yields CSVEVILLNTEAFF.

The rearrangement links TRBV18 to TRBJ2-5, with D possibly matching TRBD2 (6 bases). The germline V gene encodes CDR1 KGHSH and CDR2 LQKENI. Trimming pared 5 bases from V and 3 bases from J, leaving 7 bases between. This CDR3 region has 12 residues. In DNA, the CDR3 is TGTGCCAGCTCATGGGGGGAAGAGACCCAGTACTTC. It specifies CASSWGEETQYF.

The gene calls are TRBV5-6 and TRBJ2-7; perhaps TRBD2 as D (5 bases). Germline V gives CDR1 SGHDT, CDR2 YYEEEE. The CDR3 is 11 amino acids. Trimming removed 0 bases at V and 8 bases at J, with 6 bases between. The CDR3 loop is CASSLGGKQYF. For the CDR3, the DNA is TGTGCCAGCAGCTTGGGAGGGAAGCAGTACTTC.

The genes are TRBV5-1 and TRBJ2-1; 7 bases are shared with TRBD1. The CDR3 has 15 residues. V dropped 4 bases and J dropped 0; count of bases not matched to a gene: 4. Germline CDR1 reads SGHRS; CDR2 reads YFSETQ. The CDR3 DNA follows: TGCGCCAGCAGCGAGACAGGGAGCTCCTACAATGAGCAGTTCTTC. Amino acid sequence: CASSETGSSYNEQFF.

This clone was seen a handful of times. CDR3 residues: CASSLNSGGVGEKLFF. In DNA form, the CDR3 reads TGTGCCAGCAGCTTGAACAGCGGAGGAGTAGGTGAAAAACTGTTTTTT. The chain is built from TRBV5-4 and TRBJ1-4; no clear D. The V end lost 1 base, the J end lost 7 bases, and 17 bases lay between the germline ends. The CDR3 has 16 residues. CDR1 and CDR2 from the germline V gene are SGHNT and YYREEE (reference sequence).

The chain has TRBV7-2 and TRBJ1-6; D may be TRBD1 (5 bases). In germline, CDR1 is SGHTA, CDR2 FQGNSA. CDR3 size: 14 residues. V lost 0 bases and J 9 bases, leaving 9 bases between the germline ends. The CDR3 is CASSLAGGSSPLHF. Written as DNA, the CDR3 is TGTGCCAGCAGCTTAGCCGGGGGTAGTTCACCCCTCCACTTT.

V is TRBV4-2 and J is TRBJ2-2; D unclear. This CDR3 is built from 15 residues. In germline, CDR1 is LGHNA, CDR2 YNFKEQ. The V end was cut by 1 base, the J end by 6 bases, with 12 bases between. The CDR3 reads CASSQGEAFPGELFF. CDR3 bases: TGTGCCAGCAGCCAAGGAGAGGCCTTCCCCGGGGAGCTGTTTTTT.